Following are 24 T cell receptor beta chains from one sample sequenced in a study of T-cell reconstitution after alpha-beta-depleted transplantation in children. Unique molecular identifiers featured in how the TCRbeta library was prepared. TCRdb reprocessed the PCR reads with MiXCR, giving one entry per CDR3 protein. In the table there are fewer than 400,000 distinct CDR3 sequences, around 20% of which are singletons. The specimen was PBMCs from the stem cell graft donor, collected from the stem cell graft. The source is a human donor who donated a stem cell graft to a child with acute myeloid leukemia.

This clonotype came up a few times. The CDR3 sequence: CASSFLAGEYNEQFF. The CDR3 coding sequence is TGCGCCAGCAGCTTCCTAGCGGGAGAATACAATGAGCAGTTCTTC. The rearrangement joins TRBV5-1 to TRBJ2-1; 10 nucleotides align to TRBD2. Trimming removed 2 bases from V and 4 bases from J; junction bases left unmatched: 3. The CDR3 has 15 residues. From germline, CDR1 is SGHRS and CDR2 YFSETQ.

Only a few counts were recorded for this clonotype. The chain uses TRBV7-3 and TRBJ2-1, with TRBD2 identical over 10 bases. This CDR3 spans 16 amino acids. Germline V gives CDR1 SGHTA, CDR2 FQGTGA. After removal of 5 bases from V and 5 bases from J, the junction contained 9 bases not matched to a gene. The CDR3 nucleotides are TGTGCCAGCAGCCCCGGTAGCGGGAGGACTAACAATGAGCAGTTCTTC. This sequence encodes CASSPGSGRTNNEQFF.

This clonotype was counted many times. The V call is TRBV14, the J call TRBJ2-1; TRBD2 matches 9 bases. The trim removed 4 bases at V and 4 bases at J, leaving 11 bases unmatched. This CDR3 contains 17 residues. Germline loops: CDR1 SGHDN, CDR2 FVKESK. The chain's CDR3 is CASSRFPGLADYNEQFF. The CDR3 DNA reads TGTGCCAGCAGCCGTTTCCCGGGACTAGCAGATTACAATGAGCAGTTCTTC.

The V call is TRBV15, the J call TRBJ2-3; D remains ambiguous. The ends were cut back, 7 bases at V and 0 bases at J, with 14 bases in the middle. CDR1 LNHNV and CDR2 YYDKDF come from the germline V gene (reference sequence). The length of the CDR3 is 15 residues. CDR3 sequence (DNA): TGTGCCACCACTGTCGAGGATGATAGCACAGATACGCAGTATTTT. Translated: CATTVEDDSTDTQYF.

This clonotype showed up just a few times. This chain links TRBV20-1 with TRBJ2-3; TRBD1 aligns across 11 bases. In germline, CDR1 is DFQATT, CDR2 SNEGSKA (reference sequence). After removal of 0 bases from V and 4 bases from J, the junction contained 6 bases not matched to a gene. This CDR3 comprises 16 residues. The CDR3 DNA is TGCAGTGCTAGAGATTCTCGGACAGGGGGCGCAGATACGCAGTATTTT. This translates into CSARDSRTGGADTQYF.

The rearrangement uses TRBV4-3 and TRBJ2-5; D remains ambiguous. This CDR3 region has 15 residues. Trimming removed 1 base from V and 5 bases from J, with 14 bases in between. Germline V gene lookup returns CDR1 LGHNA and CDR2 YSLEER. Here the CDR3 reads CASSQGVNPGETQYF. CDR3 nucleotide sequence: TGCGCCAGCAGCCAAGGTGTCAACCCGGGTGAGACCCAGTACTTC.

This clonotype came up many times. V usage is TRBV10-3 and J usage is TRBJ2-3, with a possible D match to TRBD2 (6 bases). Germline CDR1 ENHRY, CDR2 SYGVKD. CDR3 length: 14 residues. The V gene lost 4 bases and the J gene lost 5 bases, with 13 bases spanning the gap. The CDR3 here is CAISGGGSGDTQYF. In nucleotides, the CDR3 is TGTGCCATCAGTGGAGGAGGGAGTGGAGATACGCAGTATTTT.

V and J are TRBV20-1 and TRBJ2-7, with TRBD1 matching 7 bases. The trim removed 2 bases at V and 3 bases at J, leaving 7 bases unmatched. The CDR3 is made up of 14 amino acids. Germline CDR1 reads DFQATT; CDR2 reads SNEGSKA (reference sequence). CDR3 sequence (DNA): TGCAGTGCTAGAAAAGGGGGCGCGTACTACGAGCAGTACTTC. Its translation is CSARKGGAYYEQYF.

This clonotype appeared a few times. The chain is built from TRBV7-8 and TRBJ2-4, with 12 bases fitting TRBD2. The V and J ends lost 6 bases and 0 bases, in that order; junction bases with no gene match: 9. CDR3 size: 18 residues. Germline CDR1 SGHVS, CDR2 FQNEAQ. The CDR3, as DNA: TGTGCCAGCAGGTCGACTAGCGGGAGTTCCCGAGCCAAAAACATTCAGTACTTC. Protein sequence: CASRSTSGSSRAKNIQYF.

Comments on this clonotype: This may be a read error, as it is one base from a much larger clone. The J gene is TRBJ2-1, the V gene TRBV5-5, with D unclear. The CDR3 runs 12 residues. Deletions cut 3 bases from V and 7 bases from J, with 8 bases between. Per germline, CDR1 SGHKS and CDR2 YYEKEE (reference sequence). The CDR3 DNA reads as TGTGCCAGCAGCTCACAGAGGAATGAGCAGTTCTTC. The encoded protein is CASSSQRNEQFF. The complete variable domain, with remaining parts taken from reference TRBV5-5 and TRBJ2-1, reads DAGVTQSPTHLIKTRGQQVTLRCSPISGHKSVSWYQQVLGQGPQFIFQYYEKEERGRGNFPDRFSARQFPNYSSELNVNALLLGDSALYLCASSSQRNEQFFGPGTRLTVL.

This clonotype was counted only a few times. The gene calls are TRBV12-3 or TRBV12-4 and TRBJ2-7; 9 bases map to TRBD1. The CDR3 has 13 amino acids. Germline trimming cut 7 bases from V and 3 bases from J; bases unmatched to any gene: 4. CDR3 loop: CASTKTGGYEQYF. The CDR3 DNA is TGTGCCAGCACCAAGACAGGGGGCTACGAGCAGTACTTC.

This clonotype was seen many times. This rearrangement joins TRBV12-3 or TRBV12-4 to TRBJ1-1; 10 nucleotides match TRBD1. This CDR3 has 15 amino acids. Trimming took 5 bases from V and 3 from J; bases not matched to a gene: 6. CDR3 protein: CASSPLGQGDTEAFF. The CDR3 DNA sequence: TGTGCCAGCAGTCCGCTAGGACAGGGGGACACTGAAGCTTTCTTT.

The chain has TRBV20-1 and TRBJ1-4; 9 bases align to TRBD1. The CDR3 extends over 16 amino acids. Per the germline V gene, CDR1 is DFQATT and CDR2 is SNEGSKA (reference sequence). V shed 6 bases and J 3 bases; nucleotides not matched to a gene: 11. CDR3 sequence: CSALSRDREANEKLFF. CDR3 bases: TGCAGTGCGCTGTCCCGGGACAGGGAGGCTAATGAAAAACTGTTTTTT.

This clonotype was recorded many times. The chain employs TRBV29-1 and TRBJ2-6, with TRBD2 matching over 9 bases. Unmatched junction bases numbered 2, after V lost 0 bases and J lost 2 bases. Looked up from germline, CDR1 is SQVTM and CDR2 is ANQGSEA. This CDR3 region has 16 residues. Here the CDR3 DNA reads TGCAGCGTTGAAGAGGCGGGAGGGACTGGGGCCAACGTCCTGACTTTC. Translated, it gives CSVEEAGGTGANVLTF.

This clonotype was observed at least ten times. The V and J genes are TRBV10-3 and TRBJ2-5; 9 bases are a match to TRBD2. Germline V gives CDR1 ENHRY, CDR2 SYGVKD. The V and J ends lost 10 bases and 5 bases, in that order; junction bases with no gene match: 20. CDR3 length: 17 amino acids. The DNA of the CDR3 is TGTGCCACCCGACACTCAGATCTAGCGGGAATTCGGGAGACCCAGTACTTC. Its protein product is CATRHSDLAGIRETQYF.

This clonotype was counted only a few times. This chain connects TRBV12-3 or TRBV12-4 to TRBJ2-7; the match to TRBD1 covers 8 bases. The CDR3 totals 15 residues. J lost 2 bases, V lost 6 bases, and 9 bases had no gene match. The CDR3 is CASRSLGTGAYEQYF. The CDR3 region has the DNA TGTGCCAGCAGAAGCCTCGGGACAGGAGCCTACGAGCAGTACTTC.

The V and J genes are TRBV7-9 and TRBJ2-3; a possible D gene is TRBD1 (5 bases). Germline lookup yields CDR1 SEHNR and CDR2 FQNEAQ (reference sequence). V gave up 3 bases and J gave up 0 bases, with 10 bases separating them. The CDR3 consists of 15 residues. CDR3 in amino acids: CASSFERGSTDTQYF. CDR3 nucleotide sequence: TGTGCCAGCAGCTTCGAAAGGGGTAGCACAGATACGCAGTATTTT.

This clonotype was recorded many times. V usage is TRBV20-1 and J usage is TRBJ2-3; D remains unclear. V lost 6 bases and J 6 bases, leaving 7 bases between the germline ends. This CDR3 region has 10 residues. Germline V CDR1 and CDR2: DFQATT, SNEGSKA (reference sequence). CDR3 in amino acids: CSASWDTQYF. DNA for the CDR3: TGCAGTGCGAGCTGGGATACGCAGTATTTT.

This clonotype was found many times. This chain links TRBV20-1 with TRBJ2-1; D could derive from TRBD1 or TRBD2 (5 bases each). The length of the CDR3 is 14 residues. V shed 1 base and J shed 6 bases, with 13 bases lying between them. Germline CDR1 is DFQATT and CDR2 is SNEGSKA (reference sequence). CDR3 protein: CSARGYRDLNEQFF. CDR3 nucleotide sequence: TGCAGTGCTAGAGGATACCGGGACCTCAATGAGCAGTTCTTC.

V and J are TRBV12-3 or TRBV12-4 and TRBJ2-1; D possibly corresponds to TRBD2 (6 bases). The CDR3 contains 16 residues. V dropped 5 bases and J dropped 5 bases, with 19 bases sitting between them. CDR3 coding DNA: TGTGCCAGCAGTACTCTAGGGAGTCCGGGGGACAATGAGCAGTTCTTC. This gives the protein CASSTLGSPGDNEQFF.

J is TRBJ2-7 and V is TRBV5-1, with D maybe TRBD2 (5 bases). CDR3 length: 16 residues. The germline V gene encodes CDR1 SGHRS and CDR2 YFSETQ. V shed 7 bases and J shed 0 bases, with 20 bases lying between them. The CDR3 here is CASGPYGERSSYEQYF. The CDR3 nucleotides are TGCGCCAGCGGCCCATATGGGGAGCGGAGCTCCTACGAGCAGTACTTC.

The CDR3, as DNA: TGTGCCAGCAGCGAAACCGGACTAGCGGGAGGCGAGCAGTACTTC. Translated, it gives CASSETGLAGGEQYF. The chain employs TRBV9 and TRBJ2-7; 14 bases fit TRBD2. With V trimmed by 3 bases and J by 6 bases, 5 bases remained unmatched. There are 15 residues in the CDR3. Per the germline V gene, CDR1 is SGDLS and CDR2 is YYNGEE.

The table lists this clonotype with many counts. The rearrangement links TRBV25-1 to TRBJ2-1, with a possible D match to TRBD2 (6 bases). Trimming took 4 bases from V and 5 from J, leaving 6 bases between them. This CDR3 has 12 residues. CDR1 MGHDK and CDR2 SYGVNS come from the germline V gene. CDR3 bases: TGTGCCAGCAGTGGCGGGGACAATGAGCAGTTCTTC. It translates to CASSGGDNEQFF.

The rearrangement uses TRBV6-1 and TRBJ2-7, with D possibly matching TRBD2 (6 bases). The length of the CDR3 is 17 residues. The V gene lost 6 bases and the J gene lost 2 bases, with 23 bases spanning the gap. Germline lookup yields CDR1 MNHNS and CDR2 SASEGT. The CDR3 loop reads CASSRQRAGTYPYEQYF. The DNA of the CDR3 is TGTGCCAGCAGCCGCCAACGAGCAGGGACTTATCCCTACGAGCAGTACTTC.